This T cell receptor beta chain emerged from a study of cytomegalovirus exposure and HLA in healthy donors. Study findings and constraints: The investigators catalogued 150 to 200 TCR beta chains as cytomegalovirus-associated. TCR clusters originating in the first cohort tended to co-occur in the 120 validation repertoires, according to a later analysis. Confirmation was obtained in vitro that a few CMV-associated chains are specific for CMV antigens.

Remarks on this clone: No antigen is known for it.

The donors were in the roughly 120-subject validation cohort, distinct from the roughly 720-subject first cohort. The protocol was immunoSEQ multiplex PCR, while the TCRdb copy is restricted to in-frame clones and leaves out a portion. This table holds over 200,000 clones, around 89% found once. The source of this sequence is a woman under 30 in good health and CMV-seronegative. Sequencing was performed on PBMCs.

The CDR3 nucleotides are TGTGCCAGCAGCGAGACAGGGCGTGATACGCAGTATTTT. Protein product: CASSETGRDTQYF. V is TRBV6-1 and J is TRBJ2-3; 7 bases map to TRBD1. CDR1 and CDR2 (germline): MNHNS, SASEGT. The V segment lost 6 bases and the J segment 6 bases; nucleotides outside the gene matches: 6. The CDR3 consists of 13 residues.